Listed here is a single TCR beta chain. This sample was taken from a study of T cell changes during pregnancy in multiple sclerosis. Only in-frame clones appear in the TCRdb table, and some are missing; sequencing was by immunoSEQ multiplex PCR. The repertoire includes about 28,000 clones, 92% of them detected once, and 4% to 6% sits in the top ten. The V and J ends lost 0 bases and 3 bases respectively, with 9 bases between them. CDR1 is SGDLS, CDR2 YYNGEE, per germline. The CDR3 covers 14 residues. This TCR was sampled from a female donor in good health, enrolled as a control in a pregnancy study. This specimen was peripheral blood, taken in the first trimester of pregnancy. The chain couples TRBV9 to TRBJ1-1, with D hard to call. In DNA, the CDR3 is TGTGCCAGCAGCGTAGTAAGCCATGACACTGAAGCTTTCTTT. Its protein is CASSVVSHDTEAFF.